Described below is a single TCR beta chain sequence and its context. The data are from a study of blood T cell repertoires in COVID-19. V lost 3 bases and J lost 3; bases outside the gene matches: 4. The CDR3 contains 14 residues. In germline, CDR1 is DFQATT, CDR2 SNEGSKA (reference sequence). Assay used: immunoSEQ multiplex PCR; TCRdb lists only in-frame clones, some missing. Of roughly 300,000 clones listed, about 89% are singletons. The sample taken for sequencing was peripheral blood. The source of this sequence is a woman aged 45-65 years who had recovered from COVID-19. This chain uses TRBV20-1 with TRBJ1-3; 8 bases line up with TRBD1. CDR3 nucleotides: TGCAGTGCTAGTAACACAGGGGGTGGAAACACCATATATTTT. Protein: CSASNTGGGNTIYF.